The clone carrying this T cell receptor beta chain has at least ten counts. What it recognizes is unknown. Time point reported: longitudinal time-point 1 (baseline). MiXCR was run by TCRdb on the 5' RACE reads, yielding one entry per CDR3 protein. The sample includes some 60,000 distinct CDR3 sequences, around 10% of them seen just once. This record belongs to a study of neurological immune-mediated disorders. Whole-study results and caveats: While HTLV-1-associated myelopathy showed the greatest TCR clonal expansion, multiple sclerosis showed the least, falling below healthy controls.

The source material was PBMCs. This clonotype originated in a male donor with HTLV-1-associated myelopathy (HAM/TSP).

CDR3 residues: CASSSREVSSYEQYF. The CDR3 DNA reads TGTGCCAGCAGTTCTCGGGAGGTCTCATCCTACGAGCAGTACTTC. The J gene is TRBJ2-7, the V gene TRBV28, with TRBD2 matching 7 bases. Germline V CDR1 and CDR2: MDHEN, SYDVKM. Trimming took 4 bases from V and 1 from J; bases not matched to a gene: 7. The CDR3 extends over 15 amino acids. Variable domain in full (rest from reference TRBV28 and TRBJ2-7): DVKVTQSSRYLVKRTGEKVFLECVQDMDHENMFWYRQDPGLGLRLIYFSYDVKMKEKGDIPEGYSVSREKKERFSLILESASTNQTSMYLCASSSREVSSYEQYFGPGTRLTVT.